The 20 T cell receptor beta chains below were found in one sample sequenced in a study of blood T cell repertoires in COVID-19. Assay used: immunoSEQ multiplex PCR; TCRdb lists only in-frame clones, some missing. The sample consists of around 450,000 clones, 87% of them appearing once. Sequencing was performed on PBMCs or T cells enriched from blood (not recorded which). The receptors stem from a woman younger than 30 who had recovered from COVID-19.

V and J are TRBV5-1 and TRBJ1-1; D call uncertain. The CDR3 totals 15 residues. The germline V and J ends were trimmed by 0 bases and 3 bases, with 12 bases remaining between them. Germline assignment: CDR1 SGHRS and CDR2 YFSETQ. CDR3 sequence: CASSLAPGSHTEAFF. The CDR3 DNA follows: TGCGCCAGCAGCTTGGCCCCAGGATCCCACACTGAAGCTTTCTTT.

The chain has TRBV5-6 and TRBJ2-1; 10 bases fit TRBD2. V lost 1 base, J lost 8 bases, and 6 bases stayed unmatched. CDR1 and CDR2 from the germline V gene are SGHDT and YYEEEE. This CDR3 spans 15 amino acids. The chain's CDR3 is CASSLMASGGHEQFF. The CDR3 DNA sequence: TGTGCCAGCAGCTTGATGGCTAGCGGGGGCCATGAGCAGTTCTTC.

The V gene is TRBV28, the J gene TRBJ2-7; 9 positions agree with TRBD1. CDR3 size: 17 residues. Per the germline V gene, CDR1 is MDHEN and CDR2 is SYDVKM. Unmatched junction bases numbered 15, after V lost 3 bases and J lost 6 bases. The CDR3 bases are TGTGCCAGCAGTTTGAGTGGTAGGGGGGACAGGGTAGCCGAGCAGTACTTC. Amino acid sequence: CASSLSGRGDRVAEQYF. The full variable domain, its missing parts supplied by reference TRBV28 and TRBJ2-7, is DVKVTQSSRYLVKRTGEKVFLECVQDMDHENMFWYRQDPGLGLRLIYFSYDVKMKEKGDIPEGYSVSREKKERFSLILESASTNQTSMYLCASSLSGRGDRVAEQYFGPGTRLTVT.

The chain recombines TRBV12-3 or TRBV12-4 with TRBJ1-2; a possible D gene is TRBD1 (6 bases). The CDR3 has 11 amino acids. V was shortened by 6 bases and J by 13 bases, with 15 bases between the two germline ends. In DNA, the CDR3 is TGTGCCAGCAGGCAGGACAGAGCTCTCACCTTC. Translating gives CASRQDRALTF.

The rearrangement uses TRBV4-1 and TRBJ2-2; 11 positions match TRBD2. This CDR3 region has 19 residues. Germline V gene lookup returns CDR1 MGHRA and CDR2 YSYEKL. The ends lost 4 bases at V and 3 bases at J; junction bases unmatched: 13. CDR3 sequence: CASSRSGGASVSHTGELFF. Here the CDR3 DNA reads TGCGCCAGCAGCCGTAGCGGGGGGGCGTCGGTGTCACACACCGGGGAGCTGTTTTTT.

This chain links TRBV19 with TRBJ2-7, with D possibly being TRBD1 (6 bases). Germline CDR1 is LNHDA and CDR2 is SQIVND (reference sequence). The CDR3 is made up of 13 amino acids. Trimming removed 3 bases from V and 6 bases from J, with 12 bases in between. The CDR3 DNA sequence: TGTGCCAGTAGTATCCGTCTCAGGGGCGAGCAGTACTTC. Translating it yields CASSIRLRGEQYF.

The chain couples TRBV6-4 to TRBJ2-7; TRBD2 matches at 8 bases. The V segment lost 6 bases and the J segment 5 bases; nucleotides outside the gene matches: 12. There are 15 residues in the CDR3. Per the germline V gene, CDR1 is MRHNA and CDR2 is SNTAGT. The CDR3 protein is CASSRGGLGSDEQYF. Here the CDR3 DNA reads TGTGCCAGCAGCCGGGGGGGACTAGGGTCCGACGAGCAGTACTTC.

The chain carries TRBV25-1 and TRBJ1-2, with 10 bases matching TRBD1. This CDR3 is 17 amino acids long. V was pared by 1 base and J by 8 bases, with 13 bases of the junction left unmatched. In germline, CDR1 is MGHDK, CDR2 SYGVNS. CDR3 amino acids: CASSESSSGTGVRGYTF. Here the CDR3 DNA reads TGTGCCAGCAGTGAATCCTCTTCCGGGACAGGGGTACGGGGCTACACCTTC.

The chain employs TRBV3-1 (or the pseudogene TRBV3-2) and TRBJ1-1; weak D call: TRBD1 (6 bases). Germline V gene lookup returns CDR1 LGHDT and CDR2 YNNKEL (reference sequence). Trimming took 4 bases from V and 8 from J, leaving 11 bases between them. The CDR3 spans 12 residues. This chain's CDR3 is CASSRDTKEAFF. The CDR3 region has the DNA TGTGCCAGCAGCCGGGACACAAAAGAAGCTTTCTTT.

To note about this clone: Additional DNA sequences in this sample encode the identical CDR3. This chain connects TRBV12-3 or TRBV12-4 to TRBJ1-5, with D tentatively TRBD1 (6 bases). Trimming took off 1 base at V and 6 bases at J, with 7 bases between the two ends. This CDR3 comprises 13 residues. The CDR3 DNA reads as TGTGCCAGCAGTTTAGGGGGGCTTCAGCCCCAGCATTTT. This encodes CASSLGGLQPQHF.

The J gene is TRBJ1-1, the V gene TRBV4-1, with D possibly matching TRBD1 (5 bases). The CDR3 sequence is 16 residues long. Trimming took 3 bases from V and 4 from J, leaving 18 bases between them. Germline CDR1 and CDR2: MGHRA and YSYEKL. The CDR3 here is CASSQGLFGKGTEAFF. The CDR3 DNA sequence: TGCGCCAGCAGCCAGGGACTTTTTGGGAAGGGCACTGAAGCTTTCTTT.

This clone was counted a single time. The rearrangement uses TRBV5-1 and TRBJ1-2; D is ambiguous. V lost 4 bases to trimming and J lost 3 bases, with 13 bases between them. The CDR3 totals 14 residues. CDR1 is SGHRS and CDR2 is YFSETQ in the germline V gene. The CDR3 protein is CASSPSAGDYGYTF. CDR3 bases: TGCGCCAGCAGCCCTTCTGCAGGTGACTATGGCTACACCTTC.

The chain links TRBV6-6 to TRBJ2-2; 7 bases map to TRBD2. The CDR3 contains 16 residues. CDR1 is MNHNY and CDR2 is SVGAGI in the germline V gene (reference sequence). After removal of 6 bases from V and 6 bases from J, the junction contained 13 bases not matched to a gene. This chain's CDR3 is CASRDTTSSIPGELFF. CDR3 bases: TGTGCCAGCAGAGATACGACTAGCTCAATACCCGGGGAGCTGTTTTTT.

This clone has only one observation. The rearrangement links TRBV9 to TRBJ2-7; possible D gene TRBD2, 6 bases. The V and J ends lost 0 bases and 1 base respectively, with 11 bases between them. Germline lookup yields CDR1 SGDLS and CDR2 YYNGEE. The length of the CDR3 is 15 residues. The CDR3 DNA follows: TGTGCCAGCAGCGTAGGAGAGGGACTTTCCTACGAGCAGTACTTC. Translating gives CASSVGEGLSYEQYF.

This clone was seen only once. V is TRBV4-1 and J is TRBJ2-2; D gene ambiguous. Per germline, CDR1 MGHRA and CDR2 YSYEKL. This CDR3 comprises 15 residues. Trimming shortened V by 0 bases and J by 4 bases, and 9 bases separated the two germline ends. The CDR3 nucleotides read TGCGCCAGCAGCCAAGAACTCCGTGGCACCGGGGAGCTGTTTTTT. Translated, it gives CASSQELRGTGELFF.

This clone has just one count. The chain employs TRBV7-2 and TRBJ2-7, with TRBD1 as a possible D gene (5 bases). This CDR3 is 16 amino acids long. Germline lookup yields CDR1 SGHTA and CDR2 FQGNSA. The ends were cut back, 4 bases at V and 6 bases at J, with 22 bases in the middle. CDR3 DNA sequence: TGTGCCAGCAGCTCCCTCCCCGACTCTCCAGGGCCCGAGCAGTACTTC. Protein sequence: CASSSLPDSPGPEQYF.

V gene TRBV15 combines with J gene TRBJ2-1; D might be TRBD2 (6 bases). The CDR3 runs 13 residues. CDR1 LNHNV and CDR2 YYDKDF come from the germline V gene (reference sequence). Deletions cut 9 bases from V and 4 bases from J, with 13 bases between. CDR3 loop: CATGRQKYNEQFF. The CDR3 DNA follows: TGTGCCACTGGGAGGCAGAAGTACAATGAGCAGTTCTTC.

This chain links TRBV7-2 with TRBJ2-3; 9 nucleotides align to TRBD2. J gave up 6 bases and V 3 bases, and 7 bases lay outside the gene matches. The germline gives CDR1 SGHTA, CDR2 FQGNSA. CDR3 length equals 15 residues. This chain's CDR3 is CASSFQRGAGDTQYF. The CDR3 nucleotides are TGTGCCAGCAGCTTCCAGCGGGGGGCGGGGGATACGCAGTATTTT.

V gene TRBV6-5 combines with J gene TRBJ2-5; D unclear. The CDR3 loop spans 13 amino acids. V lost 7 bases, J lost 5 bases, and 14 bases lay in between. Germline values: CDR1 MNHEY, CDR2 SVGAGI. The CDR3 sequence: CASNAWVGETQYF. CDR3 bases: TGTGCCAGCAACGCATGGGTCGGGGAGACCCAGTACTTC.

The CDR3 DNA is TGTGCCAGCAGTTCTCCCGGGACAGGATTCCACGAGCAGTACTTC. Encoded protein: CASSSPGTGFHEQYF. The chain uses TRBV6-5 and TRBJ2-7, with 8 bases fitting TRBD1. This CDR3 region has 15 residues. The V and J ends lost 4 bases and 5 bases, in that order; junction bases with no gene match: 10. Per germline, CDR1 MNHEY and CDR2 SVGAGI.